One and the same sample provided the 28 T cell receptor beta chains below, sequenced in a study of cytomegalovirus exposure and HLA in healthy donors. Amplification used 60 Vbeta primers and 13 Jbeta primers. The method was immunoSEQ multiplex PCR; TCRdb's version includes in-frame clones alone and lacks a portion of them. Among roughly 190,000 clones listed, roughly 80% were seen once. The sample comprised PBMCs. These receptors were collected from a woman aged 18-29 years in good health and CMV-seronegative.

The rearrangement uses TRBV6-6 and TRBJ2-3; D uncertain. Looked up from germline, CDR1 is MNHNY and CDR2 is SVGAGI (reference sequence). The CDR3 is 16 residues long. The V gene lost 0 bases and the J gene lost 3 bases, with 13 bases spanning the gap. This CDR3 is CASSYSIWPPTDTQYF. As DNA, the CDR3 is TGTGCCAGCAGTTACTCGATATGGCCTCCAACAGATACGCAGTATTTT.

This clone came up a few times. The V gene is TRBV6-5, the J gene TRBJ1-3, with 9 bases identical to TRBD1. The trim removed 5 bases at V and 2 bases at J, leaving 4 bases unmatched. The germline V gene has CDR1 MNHEY and CDR2 SVGAGI. CDR3 length equals 15 residues. As DNA, the CDR3 is TGTGCCAGCAGTCACAGGGGGCTACCTGGAAACACCATATATTTT. As protein: CASSHRGLPGNTIYF.

The J gene is TRBJ2-3, the V gene TRBV11-3; 7 nucleotides align to TRBD2. V shed 6 bases and J 1 base; nucleotides not matched to a gene: 4. Germline-derived CDR1 and CDR2 are SGHNT and YENEEA. CDR3 length equals 14 residues. The CDR3 DNA follows: TGTGCCAGCAGTAGGGCGGGAGGCACAGATACGCAGTATTTT. This sequence encodes CASSRAGGTDTQYF. Using reference TRBV11-3 and TRBJ2-3 for the parts outside the CDR3, the full variable domain is EAGVVQSPRYKIIEKKQPVAFWCNPISGHNTLYWYLQNLGQGPELLIRYENEEAVDDSQLPKDRFSAERLKGVDSTLKIQPAELGDSAVYLCASSRAGGTDTQYFGPGTRLTVL.

This chain connects TRBV11-3 to TRBJ2-1; TRBD2 matches at 10 bases. CDR3 size: 15 residues. Trimming at V came to 5 bases and at J to 7 bases, leaving 8 bases not matched to a gene. Germline lookup yields CDR1 SGHNT and CDR2 YENEEA. The CDR3: CASSLSGRFGNEQFF. CDR3 nucleotides: TGTGCCAGCAGCCTTAGCGGGAGGTTTGGAAATGAGCAGTTCTTC. Using reference TRBV11-3 and TRBJ2-1 for the parts outside the CDR3, the full variable domain is EAGVVQSPRYKIIEKKQPVAFWCNPISGHNTLYWYLQNLGQGPELLIRYENEEAVDDSQLPKDRFSAERLKGVDSTLKIQPAELGDSAVYLCASSLSGRFGNEQFFGPGTRLTVL.

V usage is TRBV29-1 and J usage is TRBJ2-1; the D gene is possibly TRBD1 (6 bases). Germline loops: CDR1 SQVTM, CDR2 ANQGSEA. Trimming pared 2 bases from V and 8 bases from J, leaving 16 bases between. The CDR3 loop spans 14 amino acids. The CDR3 reads CSVELGGVGDEQFF. The CDR3 DNA is TGCAGCGTTGAACTAGGGGGTGTTGGGGATGAGCAGTTCTTC.

The chain combines TRBV4-1 with TRBJ2-3; 7 bases map to TRBD1. Losses at the gene ends were 4 bases for V and 2 bases for J; bases not matched to a gene: 9. The CDR3 is 16 amino acids. Looked up from germline, CDR1 is MGHRA and CDR2 is YSYEKL. CDR3 DNA: TGCGCCAGCAGCCCCATAAGGGGGCGGACCACAGATACGCAGTATTTT. This sequence encodes CASSPIRGRTTDTQYF.

This sequence joins TRBV6-1 and TRBJ1-5, with D possibly matching TRBD1 (6 bases). The CDR3 has 13 residues. Germline V CDR1 and CDR2: MNHNS, SASEGT. The CDR3 coding sequence is TGTGGGGCAGGGGAAGCTCCCAATCAGCCCCAGCATTTT. As protein: CGAGEAPNQPQHF.

The genes are TRBV18 and TRBJ2-2; 12 nucleotides match TRBD1. The J segment lost 2 bases and the V segment lost 8 bases, leaving 9 bases of the junction unmatched. Germline CDR1 KGHSH, CDR2 LQKENI. This CDR3 region has 17 residues. The CDR3 sequence: CASRARDRGLNTGELFF. The CDR3 coding sequence is TGTGCCAGCCGAGCCCGGGACAGGGGGCTTAACACCGGGGAGCTGTTTTTT.

The V call is TRBV2, the J call TRBJ2-1; the D gene is possibly TRBD1 (5 bases). The CDR3 is 16 amino acids. CDR1 is SNHLY, CDR2 FYNNEI, per germline. Trimming took off 7 bases at V and 1 base at J, with 17 bases between the two ends. CDR3 nucleotide sequence: TGTGCCAGCACCCTTGAGGACATAAGTTCCTACAATGAGCAGTTCTTC. Amino acids: CASTLEDISSYNEQFF.

V is TRBV7-2 and J is TRBJ2-1; TRBD2 aligns across 9 bases. Trimming cost V 1 base and J 4 bases; bases outside gene matches: 11. CDR3 length equals 18 residues. CDR1 and CDR2 (germline): SGHTA, FQGNSA. This chain's CDR3 is CASSLEGTSSRSYNEQFF. CDR3 sequence (DNA): TGTGCCAGCAGCTTAGAAGGGACTAGCAGTCGATCGTACAATGAGCAGTTCTTC.

V gene TRBV14 combines with J gene TRBJ2-7; D gene unclear. CDR3 length: 14 amino acids. The V end was cut by 1 base, the J end by 2 bases, with 9 bases between. CDR1 and CDR2 (germline): SGHDN, FVKESK. The CDR3 loop is CASSQAWSPYEQYV. CDR3 bases: TGTGCCAGCAGCCAAGCATGGAGCCCCTACGAGCAGTACGTC.

Only one count was recorded for this clone. The chain joins TRBV6-5 to TRBJ1-4; D gene ambiguous. The V end was cut by 6 bases, the J end by 13 bases, with 12 bases between. The CDR3 runs 11 residues. Germline V gene lookup returns CDR1 MNHEY and CDR2 SVGAGI. The CDR3 coding sequence is TGTGCCAGCAGCCAAGGAGGAGGACTGTTTTTT. It encodes CASSQGGGLFF.

The chain combines TRBV30 with TRBJ2-3; tentative D call: TRBD1 (6 bases). Trimming took 4 bases from V and 2 from J, leaving 10 bases between them. CDR3 length equals 13 residues. Germline CDR1 is GTSNPN and CDR2 is SVGIG (reference sequence). The CDR3 loop reads CAWTTGSTDTQYF. In DNA, the CDR3 is TGTGCCTGGACGACAGGATCCACAGATACGCAGTATTTT.

V gene TRBV7-2 combines with J gene TRBJ1-3; TRBD1 matches 8 bases. V trimming: 4 bases; J trimming: 4 bases; junction bases outside the gene matches: 0. The CDR3 consists of 13 residues. CDR1 and CDR2 from the germline V gene are SGHTA and FQGNSA. CDR3 residues: CASSSGGGNTIYF. As DNA, the CDR3 is TGTGCCAGCAGCTCAGGGGGCGGAAACACCATATATTTT.

This clone has a handful of counts. V and J are TRBV4-2 and TRBJ2-3; D not certain. The V end lost 0 bases, the J end lost 4 bases, and 14 bases lay between the germline ends. Looked up from germline, CDR1 is LGHNA and CDR2 is YNFKEQ. This CDR3 is built from 16 residues. The CDR3 loop reads CASSQDLTPASDTQYF. Written as DNA, the CDR3 is TGTGCCAGCAGCCAAGATTTAACTCCTGCCTCAGATACGCAGTATTTT.

V usage is TRBV30 and J usage is TRBJ2-7; 8 bases map to TRBD2. Germline V gene sequence: CDR1 GTSNPN, CDR2 SVGIG (reference sequence). J was trimmed by 7 bases and V by 3 bases; bases with no gene match: 14. The CDR3 covers 15 residues. The CDR3 bases are TGTGCCTGGAGCGAAAAAGCGGGAGCCCCGGGGGAGCAGTACTTC. Its translation: CAWSEKAGAPGEQYF.

This rearrangement joins TRBV4-2 to TRBJ1-2; tentative D call: TRBD1 (6 bases). The CDR3 covers 14 residues. The germline V gene has CDR1 LGHNA and CDR2 YNFKEQ. V dropped 0 bases and J dropped 4 bases, with 9 bases sitting between them. The CDR3 is CASSQEQGSYGYTF. The CDR3 DNA follows: TGTGCCAGCAGCCAAGAACAGGGAAGCTATGGCTACACCTTC.

The chain joins TRBV14 to TRBJ2-2, with D maybe TRBD2 (5 bases). CDR1 and CDR2 from the germline V gene are SGHDN and FVKESK. This CDR3 contains 12 residues. Trimming shortened V by 3 bases and J by 6 bases, and 5 bases separated the two germline ends. This CDR3 is CASSQEAGELFF. CDR3 nucleotide sequence: TGTGCCAGCAGCCAGGAGGCCGGGGAGCTGTTTTTT.

The chain has TRBV10-3 and TRBJ1-2; tentatively, D is TRBD1 (6 bases). The ends were cut back, 4 bases at V and 6 bases at J, with 9 bases in the middle. CDR1 and CDR2 from the germline V gene are ENHRY and SYGVKD. This CDR3 is built from 12 residues. The CDR3 coding sequence is TGTGCCATCAGTGGGACAGTTAATGGCTACACCTTC. Translation gives CAISGTVNGYTF.

The rearrangement joins TRBV6-5 to TRBJ1-1; D perhaps matches TRBD1 (5 bases). Germline CDR1 and CDR2: MNHEY and SVGAGI. CDR3 length: 16 amino acids. Trimming cost V 0 bases and J 4 bases, with 15 bases left between them. CDR3 DNA: TGTGCCAGCAGTTACTCATATAGGGGCCGAGGCACTGAAGCTTTCTTT. Translated: CASSYSYRGRGTEAFF.

Concerning this clone itself: Other DNA sequences in this specimen translate into the identical CDR3. The chain uses TRBV28 and TRBJ2-7, with D tentatively TRBD1 (6 bases). This CDR3 region has 14 residues. Between the trimmed V and J ends, which lost 5 bases and 4 bases, there was a span of 15 bases. CDR1 MDHEN and CDR2 SYDVKM come from the germline V gene. CDR3 nucleotides: TGTGCCAGCAGTCCCCCCTCAGGGGCTTACGAGCAGTACTTC. Translating gives CASSPPSGAYEQYF.

This clone has a single count. V gene TRBV28 combines with J gene TRBJ1-1, with a tentative D call TRBD1 (5 bases). V was trimmed by 5 bases and J by 6 bases, leaving 16 bases between them. In germline, CDR1 is MDHEN, CDR2 SYDVKM. This CDR3 region has 14 residues. The CDR3 DNA reads TGTGCCAGCAGTAATCCAGGGCCCCCCGCTGAAGCTTTCTTT. Amino acid sequence: CASSNPGPPAEAFF.

The chain is built from TRBV11-3 and TRBJ2-1; 7 bases agree with TRBD2. V shed 5 bases, J shed 7 bases, and the junction held 11 bases outside the gene matches. The CDR3 is made up of 15 amino acids. Germline V gene lookup returns CDR1 SGHNT and CDR2 YENEEA. This chain's CDR3 is CASSMSGKTTNEQFF. In nucleotides, the CDR3 is TGTGCCAGCAGCATGAGCGGGAAGACTACTAATGAGCAGTTCTTC.

Details on this clone: One end of the junction is discordant with germline, which a read error may explain. For the CDR3, the DNA is TGTGCCGGCTCCTTAGCGGGAGGGCCCACCGGGGAGCTGTCTTTT. It specifies CAGSLAGGPTGELSF. V and J are TRBV2 and TRBJ2-2, with 11 bases identical to TRBD2. The germline CDR1 and CDR2 sequences are SNHLY and FYNNEI. This CDR3 is built from 15 residues.

The genes are TRBV14 and TRBJ2-6, with TRBD1 as a possible D gene (6 bases). The CDR3 is 16 residues long. The germline V gene has CDR1 SGHDN and CDR2 FVKESK. Trimming shortened V by 4 bases and J by 5 bases, and 15 bases separated the two germline ends. The CDR3 bases are TGTGCCAGCAGCCGACAGACAGGAGTCAGGGCCAACGTCCTGACTTTC. Its translation: CASSRQTGVRANVLTF.

This clone was found once. The chain uses TRBV28 and TRBJ2-1; TRBD2 aligns across 9 bases. CDR1 is MDHEN and CDR2 is SYDVKM in the germline V gene. CDR3 length: 17 amino acids. The junction had 9 bases not matched to a gene; V was cut back by 6 bases and J by 0 bases. CDR3 DNA: TGTGCCAGCAGGCGACTAGCGGCACTGAGCTCCTACAATGAGCAGTTCTTC. It is translated as CASRRLAALSSYNEQFF.

The V call is TRBV5-1, the J call TRBJ2-7, with 7 nucleotides matching TRBD2. J gave up 0 bases and V 2 bases, and 5 bases lay outside the gene matches. The CDR3 has 15 residues. Germline V gene lookup returns CDR1 SGHRS and CDR2 YFSETQ. The CDR3 here is CASSFRGGSSYEQYF. Here the CDR3 DNA reads TGCGCCAGCAGCTTTCGGGGCGGGAGCTCCTACGAGCAGTACTTC.

The chain couples TRBV6-6 to TRBJ1-2, with a tentative D call TRBD1 (5 bases). The CDR3 loop spans 14 amino acids. Germline CDR1 reads MNHNY; CDR2 reads SVGAGI (reference sequence). V dropped 2 bases and J dropped 5 bases, with 12 bases sitting between them. CDR3 in DNA: TGTGCCAGCAGTTACCCGGGGAGGGGTTATGGCTACACCTTC. This codes for CASSYPGRGYGYTF.